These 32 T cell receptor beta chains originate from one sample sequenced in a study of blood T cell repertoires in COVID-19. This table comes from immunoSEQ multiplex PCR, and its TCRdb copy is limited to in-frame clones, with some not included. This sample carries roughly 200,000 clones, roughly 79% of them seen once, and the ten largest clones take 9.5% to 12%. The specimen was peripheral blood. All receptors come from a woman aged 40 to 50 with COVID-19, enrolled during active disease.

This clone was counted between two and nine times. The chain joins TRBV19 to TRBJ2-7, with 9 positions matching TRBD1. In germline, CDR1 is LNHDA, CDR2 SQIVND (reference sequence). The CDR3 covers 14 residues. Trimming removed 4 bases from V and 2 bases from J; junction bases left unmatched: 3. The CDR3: CASSTGQGPYEQYF. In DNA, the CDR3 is TGTGCCAGTAGTACGGGACAGGGTCCCTACGAGCAGTACTTC. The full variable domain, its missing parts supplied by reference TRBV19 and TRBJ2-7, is DGGITQSPKYLFRKEGQNVTLSCEQNLNHDAMYWYRQDPGQGLRLIYYSQIVNDFQKGDIAEGYSVSREKKESFPLTVTSAQKNPTAFYLCASSTGQGPYEQYFGPGTRLTVT.

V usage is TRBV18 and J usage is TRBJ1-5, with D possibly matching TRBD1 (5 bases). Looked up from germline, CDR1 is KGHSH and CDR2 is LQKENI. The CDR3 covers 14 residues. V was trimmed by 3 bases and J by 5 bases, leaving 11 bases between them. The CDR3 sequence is CASSPGREDQPQHF. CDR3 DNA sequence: TGTGCCAGCTCACCGGGCAGGGAGGATCAGCCCCAGCATTTT.

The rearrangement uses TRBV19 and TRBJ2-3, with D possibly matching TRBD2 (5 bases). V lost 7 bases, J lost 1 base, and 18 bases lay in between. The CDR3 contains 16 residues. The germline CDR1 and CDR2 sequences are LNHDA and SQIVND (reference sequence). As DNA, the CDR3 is TGTGCCAGTATGGATCTAGCCAGGATTGGCACAGATACGCAGTATTTT. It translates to CASMDLARIGTDTQYF.

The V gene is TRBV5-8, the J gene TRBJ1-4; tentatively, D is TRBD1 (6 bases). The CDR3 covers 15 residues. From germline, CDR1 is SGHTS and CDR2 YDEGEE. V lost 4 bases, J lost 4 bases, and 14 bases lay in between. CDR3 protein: CASSHGQIYNEKLFF. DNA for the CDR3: TGTGCCAGCAGCCACGGACAGATATATAATGAAAAACTGTTTTTT.

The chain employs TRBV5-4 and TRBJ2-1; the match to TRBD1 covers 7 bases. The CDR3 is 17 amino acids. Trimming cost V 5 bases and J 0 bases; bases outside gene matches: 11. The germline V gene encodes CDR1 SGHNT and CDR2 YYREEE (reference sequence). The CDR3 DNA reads TGTGCCAGCAGGACGTATTTACAGGGGAGCTCCTACAATGAGCAGTTCTTC. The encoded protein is CASRTYLQGSSYNEQFF.

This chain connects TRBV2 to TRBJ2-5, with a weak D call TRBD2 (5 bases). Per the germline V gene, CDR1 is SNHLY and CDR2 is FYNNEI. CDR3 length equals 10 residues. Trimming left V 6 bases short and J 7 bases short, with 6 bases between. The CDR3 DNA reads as TGTGCCAGCAGACGGGGGACCCAGTACTTC. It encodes CASRRGTQYF.

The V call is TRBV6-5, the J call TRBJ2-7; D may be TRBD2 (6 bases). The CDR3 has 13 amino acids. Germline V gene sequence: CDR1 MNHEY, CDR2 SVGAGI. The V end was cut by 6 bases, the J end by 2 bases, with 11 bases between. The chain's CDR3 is CASRLAGTYEQYV. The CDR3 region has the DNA TGTGCCAGCAGACTAGCAGGGACCTACGAGCAGTACGTC.

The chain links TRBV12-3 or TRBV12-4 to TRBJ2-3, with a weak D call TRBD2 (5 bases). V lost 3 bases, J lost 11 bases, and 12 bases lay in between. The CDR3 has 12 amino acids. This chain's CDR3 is CASSFSDSKQYF. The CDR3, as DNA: TGTGCCAGCAGTTTTTCGGACTCAAAGCAGTATTTT.

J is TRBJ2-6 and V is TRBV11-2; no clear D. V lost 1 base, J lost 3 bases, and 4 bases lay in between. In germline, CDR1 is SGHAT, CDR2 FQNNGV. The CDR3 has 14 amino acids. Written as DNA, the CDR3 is TGTGCCAGCAGCTTAGGTATTGGGGCCAACGTCCTGACTTTC. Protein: CASSLGIGANVLTF.

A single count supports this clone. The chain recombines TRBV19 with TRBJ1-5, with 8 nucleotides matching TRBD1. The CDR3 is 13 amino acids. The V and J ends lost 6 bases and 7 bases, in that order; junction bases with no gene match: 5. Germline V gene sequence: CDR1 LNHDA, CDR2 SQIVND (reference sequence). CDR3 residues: CASSQGAWQPQHF. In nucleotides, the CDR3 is TGTGCCAGTAGCCAGGGGGCCTGGCAGCCCCAGCATTTT.

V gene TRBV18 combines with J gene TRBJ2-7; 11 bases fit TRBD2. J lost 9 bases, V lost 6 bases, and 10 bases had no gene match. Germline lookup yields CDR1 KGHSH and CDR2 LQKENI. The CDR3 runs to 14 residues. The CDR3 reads CASSSGTSGSRQYF. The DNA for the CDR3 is TGTGCCAGCTCGTCCGGGACTAGCGGATCTCGGCAGTACTTC. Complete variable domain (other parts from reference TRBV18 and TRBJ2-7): NAGVMQNPRHLVRRRGQEARLRCSPMKGHSHVYWYRQLPEEGLKFMVYLQKENIIDESGMPKERFSAEFPKEGPSILRIQQVVRGDSAAYFCASSSGTSGSRQYFGPGTRLTVT.

The CDR3 spells CATAPGLAGGEQFF. DNA for the CDR3: TGTGCCACAGCACCGGGACTAGCGGGAGGTGAGCAGTTCTTC. The rearrangement joins TRBV24-1 to TRBJ2-1, with TRBD2 identical over 15 bases. The CDR3 contains 14 residues. Germline loops: CDR1 KGHDR, CDR2 SFDVKD. The V gene end was trimmed by 10 bases and the J gene end by 9 bases; junction bases not matched to a gene: 6.

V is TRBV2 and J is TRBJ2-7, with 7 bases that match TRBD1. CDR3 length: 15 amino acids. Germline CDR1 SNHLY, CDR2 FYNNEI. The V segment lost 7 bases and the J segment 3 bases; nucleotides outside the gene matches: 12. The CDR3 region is CASKDRAQRNYEQYF. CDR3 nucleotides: TGTGCCAGCAAAGACAGGGCCCAGCGGAACTACGAGCAGTACTTC.

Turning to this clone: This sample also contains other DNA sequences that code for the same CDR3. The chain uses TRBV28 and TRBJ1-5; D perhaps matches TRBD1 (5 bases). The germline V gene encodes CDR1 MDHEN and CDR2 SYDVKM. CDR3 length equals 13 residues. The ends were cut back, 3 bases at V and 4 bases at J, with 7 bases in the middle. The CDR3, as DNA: TGTGCCAGCAGTTTGGCAGGGAATCAGCCCCAGCATTTT. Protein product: CASSLAGNQPQHF.

CDR3 region: CASSRRGRGSNEKLFF. Written as DNA, the CDR3 is TGTGCCAGCAGTCGGCGGGGGAGGGGATCTAATGAAAAACTGTTTTTT. The J gene is TRBJ1-4, the V gene TRBV3-1 (or the pseudogene TRBV3-2), with D perhaps TRBD1 (5 bases). Trimming removed 6 bases at V and 3 bases at J, with 17 bases between. Germline loops: CDR1 LGHDT, CDR2 YNNKEL (reference sequence). The length of the CDR3 is 16 residues.

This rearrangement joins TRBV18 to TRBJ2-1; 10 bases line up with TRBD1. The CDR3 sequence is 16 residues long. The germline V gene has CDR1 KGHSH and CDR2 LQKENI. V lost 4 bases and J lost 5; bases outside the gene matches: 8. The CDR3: CASSQDRGRADNEQFF. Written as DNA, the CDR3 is TGTGCCAGCTCACAAGACAGGGGGCGAGCTGACAATGAGCAGTTCTTC.

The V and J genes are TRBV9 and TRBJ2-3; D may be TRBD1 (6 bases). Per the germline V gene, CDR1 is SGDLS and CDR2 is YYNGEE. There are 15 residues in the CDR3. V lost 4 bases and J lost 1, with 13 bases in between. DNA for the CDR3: TGTGCCAGCAGCTGGACAGCATACGGCACAGATACGCAGTATTTT. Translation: CASSWTAYGTDTQYF.

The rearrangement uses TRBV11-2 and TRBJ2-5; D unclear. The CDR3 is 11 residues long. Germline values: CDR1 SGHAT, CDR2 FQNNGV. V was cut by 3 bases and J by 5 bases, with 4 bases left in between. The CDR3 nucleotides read TGTGCCAGCAGCTTCCGGGAGACCCAGTACTTC. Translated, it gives CASSFRETQYF.

The CDR3 bases are TGTGCCATCAGCGTGACAGGGGGCGAAGATACGCAGTATTTT. Its protein is CAISVTGGEDTQYF. The chain recombines TRBV10-3 with TRBJ2-3, with 10 bases fitting TRBD1. Germline V gene sequence: CDR1 ENHRY, CDR2 SYGVKD. Trimming removed 6 bases from V and 5 bases from J; junction bases left unmatched: 5. The CDR3 runs to 14 residues.

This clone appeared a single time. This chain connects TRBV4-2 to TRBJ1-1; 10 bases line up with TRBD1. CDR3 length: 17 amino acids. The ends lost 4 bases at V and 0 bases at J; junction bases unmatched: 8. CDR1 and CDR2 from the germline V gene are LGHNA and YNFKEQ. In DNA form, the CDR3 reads TGTGCCAGCAGCCCAACCAGGACAGGGGGAATGAACACTGAAGCTTTCTTT. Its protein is CASSPTRTGGMNTEAFF.

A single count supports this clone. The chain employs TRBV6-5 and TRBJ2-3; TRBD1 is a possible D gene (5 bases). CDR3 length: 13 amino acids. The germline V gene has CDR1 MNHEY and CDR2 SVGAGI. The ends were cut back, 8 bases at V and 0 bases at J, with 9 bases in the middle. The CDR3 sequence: CASRQHSTDTQYF. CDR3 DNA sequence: TGTGCCAGCCGACAGCACAGCACAGATACGCAGTATTTT.

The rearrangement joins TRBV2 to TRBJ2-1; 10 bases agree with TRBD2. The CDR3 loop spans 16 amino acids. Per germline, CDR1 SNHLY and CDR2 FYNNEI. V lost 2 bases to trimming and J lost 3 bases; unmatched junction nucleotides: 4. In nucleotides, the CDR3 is TGTGCCAGCAGTGAACTAGCGGGAGCGAGCTACAATGAGCAGTTCTTC. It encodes CASSELAGASYNEQFF.

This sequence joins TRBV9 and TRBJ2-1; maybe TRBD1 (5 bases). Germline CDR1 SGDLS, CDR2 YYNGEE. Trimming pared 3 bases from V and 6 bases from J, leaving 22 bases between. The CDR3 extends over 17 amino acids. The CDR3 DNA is TGTGCCAGCAGCGCCATTAACCCAGGGTCTACAGCCAATGAGCAGTTCTTC. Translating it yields CASSAINPGSTANEQFF. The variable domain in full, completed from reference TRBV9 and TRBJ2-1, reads DSGVTQTPKHLITATGQRVTLRCSPRSGDLSVYWYQQSLDQGLQFLIQYYNGEERAKGNILERFSAQQFPDLHSELNLSSLELGDSALYFCASSAINPGSTANEQFFGPGTRLTVL.

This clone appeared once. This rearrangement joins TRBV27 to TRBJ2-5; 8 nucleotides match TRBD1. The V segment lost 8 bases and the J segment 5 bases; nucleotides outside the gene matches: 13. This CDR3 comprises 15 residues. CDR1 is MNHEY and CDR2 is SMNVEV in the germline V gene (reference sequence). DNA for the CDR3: TGTGCCAGCTCTAAAACAGGGGGACGGAGGGAGACCCAGTACTTC. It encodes CASSKTGGRRETQYF.

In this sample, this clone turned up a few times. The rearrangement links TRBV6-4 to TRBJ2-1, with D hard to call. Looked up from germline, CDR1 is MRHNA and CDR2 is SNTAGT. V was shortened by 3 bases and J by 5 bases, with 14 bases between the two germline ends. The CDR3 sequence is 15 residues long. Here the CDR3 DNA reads TGTGCCAGCAGTGAGTTTGGCGGCGATCACAATGAGCAGTTCTTC. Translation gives CASSEFGGDHNEQFF.

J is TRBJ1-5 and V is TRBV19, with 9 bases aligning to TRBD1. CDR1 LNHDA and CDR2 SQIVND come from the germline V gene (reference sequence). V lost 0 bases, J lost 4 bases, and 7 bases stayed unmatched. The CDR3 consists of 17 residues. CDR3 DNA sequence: TGTGCCAGTAGTATAGATTTGGGACAGGGCCCAAATCAGCCCCAGCATTTT. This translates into CASSIDLGQGPNQPQHF.

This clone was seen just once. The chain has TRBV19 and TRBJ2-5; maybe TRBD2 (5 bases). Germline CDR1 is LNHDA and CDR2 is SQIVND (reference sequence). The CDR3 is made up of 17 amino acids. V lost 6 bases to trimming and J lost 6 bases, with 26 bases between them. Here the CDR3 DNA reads TGTGCCAGTAGCCGGATGGGTGGAGCCGAGGGCGGAAAGACCCAGTACTTC. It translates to CASSRMGGAEGGKTQYF. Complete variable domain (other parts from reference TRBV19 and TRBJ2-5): DGGITQSPKYLFRKEGQNVTLSCEQNLNHDAMYWYRQDPGQGLRLIYYSQIVNDFQKGDIAEGYSVSREKKESFPLTVTSAQKNPTAFYLCASSRMGGAEGGKTQYFGPGTRLLVL.

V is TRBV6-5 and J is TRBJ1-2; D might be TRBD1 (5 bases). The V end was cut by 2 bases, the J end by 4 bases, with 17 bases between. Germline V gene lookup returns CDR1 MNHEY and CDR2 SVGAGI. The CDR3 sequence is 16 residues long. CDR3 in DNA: TGTGCCAGCAGTTACGACCCAAACTGGGGCGCCTATGGCTACACCTTC. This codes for CASSYDPNWGAYGYTF.

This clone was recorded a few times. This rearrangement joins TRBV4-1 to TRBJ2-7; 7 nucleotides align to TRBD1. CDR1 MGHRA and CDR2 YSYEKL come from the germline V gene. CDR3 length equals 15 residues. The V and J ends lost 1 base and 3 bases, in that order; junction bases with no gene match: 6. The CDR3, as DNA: TGCGCCAGCAGCCAAGGGACAGGAGTAATCTACGAGCAGTACGTC. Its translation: CASSQGTGVIYEQYV.

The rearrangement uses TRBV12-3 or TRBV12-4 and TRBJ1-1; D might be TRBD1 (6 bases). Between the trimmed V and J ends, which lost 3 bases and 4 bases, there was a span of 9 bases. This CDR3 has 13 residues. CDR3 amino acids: CASSFSRGTEAFF. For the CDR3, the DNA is TGTGCCAGCAGTTTCAGCAGGGGCACTGAAGCTTTCTTT.

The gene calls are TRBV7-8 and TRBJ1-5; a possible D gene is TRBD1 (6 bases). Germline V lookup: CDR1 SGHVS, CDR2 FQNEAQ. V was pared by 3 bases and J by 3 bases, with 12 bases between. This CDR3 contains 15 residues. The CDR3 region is CASSFIEGVNQPQHF. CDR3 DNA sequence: TGTGCCAGCAGCTTCATCGAGGGGGTCAATCAGCCCCAGCATTTT.

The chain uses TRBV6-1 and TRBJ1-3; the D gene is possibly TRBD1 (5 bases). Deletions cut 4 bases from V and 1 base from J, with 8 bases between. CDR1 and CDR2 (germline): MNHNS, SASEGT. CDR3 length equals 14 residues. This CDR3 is CASSGGGSGNTIYF. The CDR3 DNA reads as TGTGCCAGCAGTGGCGGGGGATCTGGAAACACCATATATTTT.